The 20 T cell receptor beta chains below come from one sample, sequenced in a study of Ad26.COV2.S vaccination and SARS-CoV-2 variants. Specified treatment: 15 to 20 received Ad26.COV2.S at low or high dose, single or two shots; about 5 received placebo; per-sample allocation not given. The investigators took samples on day 63 after the first vaccine or placebo injection. Method: immunoSEQ multiplex PCR; TCRdb's copy keeps in-frame clones and lacks some. The sample consists of around 340,000 clones, roughly 91% of them appearing once. This specimen consisted of peripheral blood, obtained in a trial of Ad26.COV2.S vaccine versus placebo. These receptor sequences come from a person between 18 and 60 years old who received the Ad26.COV2.S COVID-19 vaccine or a placebo.

A single count supports this clone. This chain's CDR3 is CASSLDRIFSGANVLTF. CDR3 sequence (DNA): TGTGCCAGCAGCTTGGACCGGATCTTCTCTGGGGCCAACGTCCTGACTTTC. This rearrangement joins TRBV5-8 to TRBJ2-6; D remains unclear. V was cut by 0 bases and J by 0 bases, with 10 bases left in between. The CDR3 totals 17 residues. The germline V gene has CDR1 SGHTS and CDR2 YDEGEE. The full variable domain, with the rest looked up from reference TRBV5-8 and TRBJ2-6, is EAGVTQSPTHLIKTRGQQATLRCSPISGHTSVYWYQQALGLGLQFLLWYDEGEERNRGNFPPRFSGRQFPNYSSELNVNALELEDSALYLCASSLDRIFSGANVLTFGAGSRLTVL.

The chain uses TRBV7-2 and TRBJ2-5; D uncertain. Germline-derived CDR1 and CDR2 are SGHTA and FQGNSA. This CDR3 comprises 13 residues. V was cut by 3 bases and J by 5 bases, with 10 bases left in between. CDR3 bases: TGTGCCAGCAGCTTTAGTTCCTTGGAGACCCAGTACTTC. It is translated as CASSFSSLETQYF.

The chain combines TRBV28 with TRBJ1-6, with D uncertain. The CDR3 loop spans 15 amino acids. CDR1 MDHEN and CDR2 SYDVKM come from the germline V gene. Trimming took 6 bases from V and 2 from J, leaving 11 bases between them. This chain's CDR3 is CASRETGPYNSPLHF. The CDR3 DNA is TGTGCCAGCAGGGAGACCGGGCCCTATAATTCACCCCTCCACTTT.

This chain connects TRBV6-6 to TRBJ1-2, with TRBD1 matching over 10 bases. The J segment lost 8 bases and the V segment lost 6 bases, leaving 6 bases of the junction unmatched. CDR1 MNHNY and CDR2 SVGAGI come from the germline V gene (reference sequence). The CDR3 spans 13 residues. The CDR3 spells CASSRGQGIGYTF. As DNA, the CDR3 is TGTGCCAGCAGCCGGGGACAGGGGATAGGCTACACCTTC.

The gene calls are TRBV5-6 and TRBJ1-1; 7 bases fit TRBD1. CDR1 SGHDT and CDR2 YYEEEE come from the germline V gene. J lost 0 bases, V lost 0 bases, and 8 bases had no gene match. CDR3 length equals 17 residues. CDR3 DNA sequence: TGTGCCAGCAGCTTGGCGTATCCGGGACAGATGAACACTGAAGCTTTCTTT. Protein product: CASSLAYPGQMNTEAFF.

The chain combines TRBV3-1 (or the pseudogene TRBV3-2) with TRBJ2-2; D possibly uses TRBD1 or TRBD2 (5 bases each). From germline, CDR1 is LGHDT and CDR2 YNNKEL (reference sequence). V was shortened by 1 base and J by 7 bases, with 10 bases between the two germline ends. The CDR3 totals 14 residues. The CDR3 DNA sequence: TGTGCCAGCAGCCAAGGAATTGGGGGCGGGGAGCTGTTTTTT. This gives the protein CASSQGIGGGELFF.

This sequence joins TRBV30 and TRBJ2-3; D gene ambiguous. The length of the CDR3 is 12 residues. V lost 2 bases to trimming and J lost 6 bases, with 9 bases between them. CDR1 GTSNPN and CDR2 SVGIG come from the germline V gene (reference sequence). The CDR3 nucleotides read TGTGCCTGGAGTCCATCAAGCGATACGCAGTATTTT. This sequence encodes CAWSPSSDTQYF.

This clone was observed a handful of times. Other DNA sequences within the sample encode an identical CDR3. The V call is TRBV4-1, the J call TRBJ1-2; no definite D call. The ends were cut back, 1 base at V and 2 bases at J, with 5 bases in the middle. Per the germline V gene, CDR1 is MGHRA and CDR2 is YSYEKL. The CDR3 has 13 residues. CDR3 sequence reads: CASSQAGNYGYTF. The CDR3 coding sequence is TGCGCCAGCAGCCAAGCGGGCAACTATGGCTACACCTTC.

The V gene is TRBV6-5, the J gene TRBJ1-5, with 9 nucleotides matching TRBD1. V dropped 6 bases and J dropped 6; count of bases not matched to a gene: 9. Germline assignment: CDR1 MNHEY and CDR2 SVGAGI. CDR3 length: 15 amino acids. This CDR3 is CASSRDRGWGQPQHF. The CDR3, as DNA: TGTGCCAGCAGCCGAGACAGGGGGTGGGGTCAGCCCCAGCATTTT.

The sample holds one count of this clone. The chain is built from TRBV2 and TRBJ2-2; TRBD1 matches at 10 bases. The CDR3 has 15 amino acids. Germline-derived CDR1 and CDR2 are SNHLY and FYNNEI. V dropped 4 bases and J dropped 7; count of bases not matched to a gene: 6. As DNA, the CDR3 is TGTGCCAGCAGTGTGACGACAGGGGGCGGCGGGGAGCTGTTTTTT. This gives the protein CASSVTTGGGGELFF.

The chain is built from TRBV27 and TRBJ2-7; D is unclear. V was cut by 2 bases and J by 4 bases, with 9 bases left in between. The germline CDR1 and CDR2 sequences are MNHEY and SMNVEV (reference sequence). The CDR3 covers 13 residues. The CDR3 here is CASSLGQSYEQYF. The CDR3, as DNA: TGTGCCAGCAGTTTAGGCCAGTCTTACGAGCAGTACTTC.

The chain carries TRBV18 and TRBJ1-6, with no clear D. CDR3 length equals 15 residues. The V end was cut by 2 bases, the J end by 8 bases, with 13 bases between. Germline V gives CDR1 KGHSH, CDR2 LQKENI. In DNA, the CDR3 is TGTGCCAGCTCACCAGAGTCGCACCTCGATTCACCCCTCCACTTT. This sequence encodes CASSPESHLDSPLHF.

This chain joins TRBV19 and TRBJ2-1; no clear D. Germline V gene lookup returns CDR1 LNHDA and CDR2 SQIVND (reference sequence). This CDR3 region has 15 residues. Trimming removed 6 bases from V and 2 bases from J, with 14 bases in between. In DNA, the CDR3 is TGTGCCAGTAGGGCAACGCCCTCTACCTACAATGAGCAGTTCTTC. Translation gives CASRATPSTYNEQFF. The full variable domain, its missing parts supplied by reference TRBV19 and TRBJ2-1, is DGGITQSPKYLFRKEGQNVTLSCEQNLNHDAMYWYRQDPGQGLRLIYYSQIVNDFQKGDIAEGYSVSREKKESFPLTVTSAQKNPTAFYLCASRATPSTYNEQFFGPGTRLTVL.

The gene calls are TRBV7-2 and TRBJ2-3; weak D call: TRBD1 (5 bases). V dropped 0 bases and J dropped 4 bases, with 8 bases sitting between them. Germline V CDR1 and CDR2: SGHTA, FQGNSA. This CDR3 is 14 amino acids long. The DNA for the CDR3 is TGTGCCAGCAGCTTAGCAGGGGAAGCAGATACGCAGTATTTT. Its translation is CASSLAGEADTQYF.

This clone was seen a few times. The chain carries TRBV19 and TRBJ2-2; a weak D match, TRBD2 (5 bases). CDR3 length equals 14 residues. Germline loops: CDR1 LNHDA, CDR2 SQIVND (reference sequence). Trimming left V 8 bases short and J 5 bases short, with 15 bases between. The CDR3 DNA sequence: TGTGCCAGTCGCCCCGCGGGTGGAACCGGGGAGCTGTTTTTT. This translates into CASRPAGGTGELFF.

This chain links TRBV5-1 with TRBJ2-1, with D possibly being TRBD1 (5 bases). The CDR3 spans 15 residues. The ends were cut back, 1 base at V and 2 bases at J, with 10 bases in the middle. CDR1 is SGHRS and CDR2 is YFSETQ in the germline V gene. The CDR3 loop reads CASSLQPRAYNEQFF. Here the CDR3 DNA reads TGCGCCAGCAGCTTGCAGCCCAGGGCCTACAATGAGCAGTTCTTC.

The rearrangement uses TRBV4-3 and TRBJ1-3, with a tentative D call TRBD1 (5 bases). The CDR3 runs to 18 residues. V shed 0 bases and J shed 0 bases, with 15 bases lying between them. Per the germline V gene, CDR1 is LGHNA and CDR2 is YSLEER. The CDR3 bases are TGCGCCAGCAGCCAAGATAGCCCAACAGGCATCTCTGGAAACACCATATATTTT. Translating gives CASSQDSPTGISGNTIYF.

This clone was counted only a few times. This chain joins TRBV6-1 and TRBJ1-5; weak D call: TRBD1 (5 bases). Germline V lookup: CDR1 MNHNS, CDR2 SASEGT. This CDR3 region has 20 residues. Trimming took off 1 base at V and 3 bases at J, with 25 bases between the two ends. CDR3 protein: CASSEGGRDRGYDSNQPQHF. The CDR3 DNA is TGTGCCAGCAGTGAAGGGGGGAGGGATAGGGGATACGATTCCAATCAGCCCCAGCATTTT.

This chain links TRBV2 with TRBJ2-7; D perhaps matches TRBD1 (5 bases). This CDR3 spans 16 amino acids. The germline V gene encodes CDR1 SNHLY and CDR2 FYNNEI. V shed 3 bases and J shed 2 bases, with 17 bases lying between them. CDR3 loop: CASSDPWGRNPYEQYF. In nucleotides, the CDR3 is TGTGCCAGCAGTGATCCTTGGGGCAGGAATCCCTACGAGCAGTACTTC.

This chain joins TRBV4-2 and TRBJ2-1; TRBD2 aligns across 9 bases. Germline V gives CDR1 LGHNA, CDR2 YNFKEQ. The CDR3 has 18 residues. After removal of 0 bases from V and 0 bases from J, the junction contained 6 bases not matched to a gene. The CDR3 DNA reads as TGTGCCAGCAGCCAAGATCAGCGGGGGGCAAGCTCCTACAATGAGCAGTTCTTC. Translation gives CASSQDQRGASSYNEQFF.